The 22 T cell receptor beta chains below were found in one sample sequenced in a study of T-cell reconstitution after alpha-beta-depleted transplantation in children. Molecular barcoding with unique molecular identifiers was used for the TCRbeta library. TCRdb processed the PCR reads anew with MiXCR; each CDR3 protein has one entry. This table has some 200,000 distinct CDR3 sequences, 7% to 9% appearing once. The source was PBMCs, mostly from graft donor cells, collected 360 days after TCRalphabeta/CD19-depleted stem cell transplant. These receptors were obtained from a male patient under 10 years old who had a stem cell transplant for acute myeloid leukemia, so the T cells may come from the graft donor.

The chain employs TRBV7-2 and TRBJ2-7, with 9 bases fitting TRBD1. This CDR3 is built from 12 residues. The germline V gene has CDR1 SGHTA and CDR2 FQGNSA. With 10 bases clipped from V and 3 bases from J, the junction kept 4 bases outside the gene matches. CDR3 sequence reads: CATGTGYYEQYF. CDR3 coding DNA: TGTGCCACCGGGACAGGGTACTACGAGCAGTACTTC.

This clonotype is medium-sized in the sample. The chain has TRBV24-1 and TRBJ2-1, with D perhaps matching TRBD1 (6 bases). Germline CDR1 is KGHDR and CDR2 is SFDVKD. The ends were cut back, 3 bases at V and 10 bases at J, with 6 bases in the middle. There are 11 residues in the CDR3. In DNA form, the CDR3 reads TGTGCCACCAGTGATCAGGGGGAGCAGTTCTTC. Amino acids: CATSDQGEQFF.

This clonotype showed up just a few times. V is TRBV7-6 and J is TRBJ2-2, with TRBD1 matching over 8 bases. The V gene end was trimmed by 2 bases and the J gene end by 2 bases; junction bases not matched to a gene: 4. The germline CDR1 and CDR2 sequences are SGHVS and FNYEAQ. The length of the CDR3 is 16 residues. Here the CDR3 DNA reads TGTGCCAGCAGCTTAAGGACAGGGCTTAACACCGGGGAGCTGTTTTTT. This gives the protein CASSLRTGLNTGELFF.

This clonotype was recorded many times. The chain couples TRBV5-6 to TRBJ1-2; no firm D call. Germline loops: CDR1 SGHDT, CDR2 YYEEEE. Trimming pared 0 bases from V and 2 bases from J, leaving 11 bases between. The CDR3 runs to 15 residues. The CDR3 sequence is CASSLEVKPNYGYTF. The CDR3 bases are TGTGCCAGCAGCTTGGAAGTCAAACCGAACTATGGCTACACCTTC. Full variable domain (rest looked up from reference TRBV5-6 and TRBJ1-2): DAGVTQSPTHLIKTRGQQVTLRCSPKSGHDTVSWYQQALGQGPQFIFQYYEEEERQRGNFPDRFSGHQFPNYSSELNVNALLLGDSALYLCASSLEVKPNYGYTFGSGTRLTVV.

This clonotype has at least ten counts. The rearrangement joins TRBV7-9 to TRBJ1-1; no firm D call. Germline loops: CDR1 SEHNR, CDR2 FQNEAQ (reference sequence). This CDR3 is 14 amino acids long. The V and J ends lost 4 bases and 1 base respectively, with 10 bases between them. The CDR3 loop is CASSSRGANTEAFF. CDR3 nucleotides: TGTGCCAGCAGCTCCCGGGGAGCGAACACTGAAGCTTTCTTT. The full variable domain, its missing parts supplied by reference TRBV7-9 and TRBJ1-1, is DTGVSQNPRHKITKRGQNVTFRCDPISEHNRLYWYRQTLGQGPEFLTYFQNEAQLEKSRLLSDRFSAERPKGSFSTLEIQRTEQGDSAMYLCASSSRGANTEAFFGQGTRLTVV.

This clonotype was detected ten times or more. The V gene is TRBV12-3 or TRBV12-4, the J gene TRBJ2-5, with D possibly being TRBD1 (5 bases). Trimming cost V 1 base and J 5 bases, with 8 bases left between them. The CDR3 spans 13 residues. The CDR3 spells CASSLGGSETQYF. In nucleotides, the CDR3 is TGTGCCAGCAGTTTAGGGGGCAGCGAGACCCAGTACTTC.

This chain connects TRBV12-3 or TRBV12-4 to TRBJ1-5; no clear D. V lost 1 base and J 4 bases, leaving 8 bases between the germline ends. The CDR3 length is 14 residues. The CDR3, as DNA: TGTGCCAGCAGTTTAGGTTACGAAAATCAGCCCCAGCATTTT. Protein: CASSLGYENQPQHF.

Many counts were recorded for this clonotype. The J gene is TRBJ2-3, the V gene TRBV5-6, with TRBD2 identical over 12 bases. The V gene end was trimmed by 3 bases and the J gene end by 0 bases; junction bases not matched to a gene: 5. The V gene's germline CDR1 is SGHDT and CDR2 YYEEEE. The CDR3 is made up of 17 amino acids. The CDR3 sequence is CASSSGLAGASTDTQYF. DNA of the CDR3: TGTGCCAGCAGCTCGGGACTAGCGGGTGCTAGCACAGATACGCAGTATTTT.

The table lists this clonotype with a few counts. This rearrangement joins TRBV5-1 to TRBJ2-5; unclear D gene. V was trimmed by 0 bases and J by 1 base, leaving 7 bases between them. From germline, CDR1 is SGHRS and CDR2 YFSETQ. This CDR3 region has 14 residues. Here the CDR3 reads CASSLATVQETQYF. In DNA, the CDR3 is TGCGCCAGCAGCTTGGCGACGGTCCAAGAGACCCAGTACTTC.

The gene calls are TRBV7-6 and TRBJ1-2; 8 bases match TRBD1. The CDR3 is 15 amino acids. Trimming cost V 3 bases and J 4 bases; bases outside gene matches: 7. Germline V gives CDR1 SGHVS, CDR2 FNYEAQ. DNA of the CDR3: TGTGCCAGCAGCTTGACAGGGGATGGTGGCTATGGCTACACCTTC. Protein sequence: CASSLTGDGGYGYTF.

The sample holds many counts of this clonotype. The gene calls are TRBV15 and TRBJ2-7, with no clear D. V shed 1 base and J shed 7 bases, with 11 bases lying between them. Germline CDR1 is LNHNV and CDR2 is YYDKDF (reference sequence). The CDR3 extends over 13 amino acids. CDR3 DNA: TGTGCCACCAGCAGAGCCCGAACGAAAGAGCAGTACTTC. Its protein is CATSRARTKEQYF.

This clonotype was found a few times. The CDR3 protein is CSAGQGRAYEQYF. In nucleotides, the CDR3 is TGCAGTGCCGGACAGGGAAGGGCCTACGAGCAGTACTTC. V gene TRBV20-1 combines with J gene TRBJ2-7; 8 bases map to TRBD1. CDR1 is DFQATT and CDR2 is SNEGSKA in the germline V gene (reference sequence). This CDR3 has 13 residues. The ends lost 6 bases at V and 2 bases at J; junction bases unmatched: 6.

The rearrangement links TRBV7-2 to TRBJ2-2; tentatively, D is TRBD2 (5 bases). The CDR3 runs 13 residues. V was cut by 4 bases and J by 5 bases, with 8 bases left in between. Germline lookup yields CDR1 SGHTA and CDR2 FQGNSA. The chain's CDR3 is CASSSSQTGELFF. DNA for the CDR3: TGTGCCAGCAGCTCTAGCCAGACCGGGGAGCTGTTTTTT.

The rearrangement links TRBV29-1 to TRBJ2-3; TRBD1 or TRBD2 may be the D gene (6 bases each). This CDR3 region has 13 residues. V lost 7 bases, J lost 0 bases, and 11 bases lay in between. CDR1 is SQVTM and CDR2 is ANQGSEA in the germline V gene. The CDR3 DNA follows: TGCAGCGATAGGGGGACTAGCACAGATACGCAGTATTTT. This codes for CSDRGTSTDTQYF.

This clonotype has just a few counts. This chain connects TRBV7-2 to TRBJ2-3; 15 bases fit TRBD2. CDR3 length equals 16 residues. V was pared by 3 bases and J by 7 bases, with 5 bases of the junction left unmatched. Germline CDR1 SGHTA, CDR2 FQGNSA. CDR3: CASSFGLAGGPNTQYF. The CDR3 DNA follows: TGTGCCAGCAGCTTTGGACTAGCGGGAGGGCCGAATACGCAGTATTTT.

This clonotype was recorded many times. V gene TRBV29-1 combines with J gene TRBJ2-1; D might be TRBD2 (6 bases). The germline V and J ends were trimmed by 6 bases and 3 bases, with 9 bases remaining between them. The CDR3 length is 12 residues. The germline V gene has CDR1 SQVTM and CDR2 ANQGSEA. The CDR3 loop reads CSVRDGYNEQFF. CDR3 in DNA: TGCAGCGTGCGGGACGGCTACAATGAGCAGTTCTTC.

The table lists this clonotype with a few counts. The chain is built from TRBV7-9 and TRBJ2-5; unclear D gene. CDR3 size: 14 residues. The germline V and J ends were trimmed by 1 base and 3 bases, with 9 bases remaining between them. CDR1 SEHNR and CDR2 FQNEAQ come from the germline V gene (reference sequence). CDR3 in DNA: TGTGCCAGCAGCTTAGTTGGGCCAGAAGAGACCCAGTACTTC. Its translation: CASSLVGPEETQYF.

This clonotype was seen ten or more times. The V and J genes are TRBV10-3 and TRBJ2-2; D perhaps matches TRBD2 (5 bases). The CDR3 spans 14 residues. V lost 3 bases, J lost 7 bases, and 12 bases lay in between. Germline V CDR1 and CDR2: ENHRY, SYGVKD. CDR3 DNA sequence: TGTGCCATCAGTGATCTGAGGGATAACGGGGAGCTGTTTTTT. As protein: CAISDLRDNGELFF.

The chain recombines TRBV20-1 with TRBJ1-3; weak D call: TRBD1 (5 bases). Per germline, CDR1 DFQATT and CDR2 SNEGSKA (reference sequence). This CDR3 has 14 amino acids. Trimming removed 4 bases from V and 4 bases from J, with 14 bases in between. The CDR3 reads CSATTGPRGNTIYF. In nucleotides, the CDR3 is TGCAGTGCTACCACAGGTCCCCGCGGAAACACCATATATTTT.

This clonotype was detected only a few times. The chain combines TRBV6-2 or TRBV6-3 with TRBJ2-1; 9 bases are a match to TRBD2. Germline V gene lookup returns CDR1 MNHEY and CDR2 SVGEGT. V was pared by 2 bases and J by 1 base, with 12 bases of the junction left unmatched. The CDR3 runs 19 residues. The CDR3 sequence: CASSYPKAGGYFSYNEQFF. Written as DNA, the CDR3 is TGTGCCAGCAGTTACCCGAAGGCGGGAGGGTACTTTTCCTACAATGAGCAGTTCTTC.

The CDR3 DNA sequence: TGCAGTGCTAGACGTCCGGGGGGGCCCAACAATGAGCAGTTCTTC. It encodes CSARRPGGPNNEQFF. The chain combines TRBV20-1 with TRBJ2-1; TRBD2 agrees at 8 bases. The V segment lost 2 bases and the J segment 5 bases; nucleotides outside the gene matches: 8. This CDR3 is 15 amino acids long. The germline V gene has CDR1 DFQATT and CDR2 SNEGSKA (reference sequence).

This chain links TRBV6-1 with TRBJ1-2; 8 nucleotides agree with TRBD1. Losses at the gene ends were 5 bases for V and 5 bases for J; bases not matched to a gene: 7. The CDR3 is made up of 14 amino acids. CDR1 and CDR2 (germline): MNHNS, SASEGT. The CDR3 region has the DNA TGTGCCAGCAGTCCGGACAGGGCTGGATATGGCTACACCTTC. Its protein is CASSPDRAGYGYTF.